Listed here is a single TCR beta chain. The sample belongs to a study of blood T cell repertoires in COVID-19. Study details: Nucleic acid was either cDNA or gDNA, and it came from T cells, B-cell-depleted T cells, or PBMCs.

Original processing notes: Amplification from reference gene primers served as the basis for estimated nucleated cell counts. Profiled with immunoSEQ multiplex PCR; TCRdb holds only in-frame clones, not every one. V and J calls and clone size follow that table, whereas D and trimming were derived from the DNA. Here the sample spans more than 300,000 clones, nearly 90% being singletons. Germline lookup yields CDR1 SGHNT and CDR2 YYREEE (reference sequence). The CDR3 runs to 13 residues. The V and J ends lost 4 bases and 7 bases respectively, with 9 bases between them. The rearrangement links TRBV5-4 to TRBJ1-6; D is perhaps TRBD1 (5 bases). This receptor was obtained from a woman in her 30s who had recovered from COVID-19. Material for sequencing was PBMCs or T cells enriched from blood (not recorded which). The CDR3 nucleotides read TGTGCCAGCAGCATCGACAGAAATTCACCCCTCCACTTT. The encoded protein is CASSIDRNSPLHF. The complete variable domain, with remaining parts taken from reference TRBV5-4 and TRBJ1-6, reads ETGVTQSPTHLIKTRGQQVTLRCSSQSGHNTVSWYQQALGQGPQFIFQYYREEENGRGNFPPRFSGLQFPNYSSELNVNALELDDSALYLCASSIDRNSPLHFGNGTRLTVT.